This T cell receptor (beta chain) was found in a study of long-term antiretroviral therapy in people with HIV. Study findings and constraints: Pre-ART clonal expansion yielded clones that dominated the repertoire at all time points. Despite increasing after ART, diversity remained lower than that of transplant donor controls.

The samples, holding about 0.9-11 million cryopreserved PBMC, were thawed before DNA extraction was carried out. To note about this clone: Its antigen is as yet unknown.

The ends were cut back, 3 bases at V and 4 bases at J, with 12 bases in the middle. The germline V gene encodes CDR1 SGHAT and CDR2 FQNNGV. There are 14 residues in the CDR3. The libraries were made with immunoSEQ v3.0 at survey level. For each individual sample, sequencing targeted 40,000-50,000 T-cell genomes. Profiling relied on immunoSEQ multiplex PCR, and the TCRdb table lists in-frame clones only, not all of them. The repertoire holds tens of thousands of clones, with 65% to 90% as singletons. The J gene is TRBJ1-2, the V gene TRBV11-2; possibly TRBD1 for D (5 bases). This clonotype was obtained from a young woman with HIV. The sequencing here drew on unsorted PBMCs, taken 1.8 years before starting antiretroviral therapy. The DNA for the CDR3 is TGTGCCAGCAGCTTTCTGGGGCAGACCTATGGCTACACCTTC. Encoded protein: CASSFLGQTYGYTF. Combining the CDR3 with reference TRBV11-2 and TRBJ1-2 gives the whole variable domain EAGVAQSPRYKIIEKRQSVAFWCNPISGHATLYWYQQILGQGPKLLIQFQNNGVVDDSQLPKDRFSAERLKGVDSTLKIQPAKLEDSAVYLCASSFLGQTYGYTFGSGTRLTVV.